This record covers a single T cell receptor beta chain. The antigen remains undetermined. CDR3 length: 15 residues. V shed 5 bases, J shed 4 bases, and the junction held 8 bases outside the gene matches. Looked up from germline, CDR1 is SGHTA and CDR2 is FQGNSA. This entry comes from a study of CD8 T cells in ankylosing spondylitis. Study findings and constraints: CD8+ cells made up the disease-linked clones, which were relatively rare in peripheral blood.

By quantitative 5'-RACE with molecular barcodes, the TCR beta libraries were made. TCRdb reprocessed the 5' RACE reads with MiXCR, giving one entry per CDR3 protein. Among around 160,000 distinct CDR3 sequences listed, around 10% were seen once. Input material: blood, either unsorted or a sorted T cell fraction (not recorded which). The J gene is TRBJ1-2, the V gene TRBV7-2; TRBD1 aligns across 9 bases. This TCR was sampled from a male donor with ankylosing spondylitis or in good health (not recorded which). The CDR3 reads CASSTAGQGGYGYTF. The CDR3 nucleotides are TGTGCCAGCAGCACGGCGGGACAGGGAGGCTATGGCTACACCTTC.